One sample yielded the 7 T cell receptor beta chains listed below, sequenced in a study of control samples from healthy donors and cancer patients. TCRdb keeps only in-frame clones here, not all; method: immunoSEQ multiplex PCR. The data hold about 95,000 clones, with roughly 92% observed a single time. The sequenced sample was blood. The receptors come from a woman in her 30s in good health.

This clone has just a few counts. V and J are TRBV5-1 and TRBJ2-7; D not resolved. Per the germline V gene, CDR1 is SGHRS and CDR2 is YFSETQ. CDR3 length: 13 amino acids. The V and J ends lost 2 bases and 6 bases respectively, with 12 bases between them. The CDR3 reads CASSFGMSAEQYF. The DNA for the CDR3 is TGCGCCAGCAGCTTTGGTATGTCTGCCGAGCAGTACTTC.

The chain couples TRBV7-9 to TRBJ1-4, with 12 bases lining up with TRBD1. This CDR3 region has 18 residues. Trimming at V came to 1 base and at J to 7 bases, leaving 10 bases not matched to a gene. The germline gives CDR1 SEHNR, CDR2 FQNEAQ (reference sequence). The CDR3, as DNA: TGTGCCAGCAGCTTAGGCGGGACAGGGGGCTTTCGTGGTGAAAAACTGTTTTTT. Its protein product is CASSLGGTGGFRGEKLFF.

The chain is built from TRBV7-3 and TRBJ2-5, with 7 nucleotides matching TRBD2. Germline CDR1 and CDR2: SGHTA and FQGTGA. The CDR3 consists of 15 residues. The J segment lost 5 bases and the V segment lost 0 bases, leaving 6 bases of the junction unmatched. The CDR3 loop is CASSLTSGVGETQYF. In nucleotides, the CDR3 is TGTGCCAGCAGCTTAACGAGCGGGGTAGGGGAGACCCAGTACTTC.

The rearrangement joins TRBV28 to TRBJ1-4; D not certain. Germline-derived CDR1 and CDR2 are MDHEN and SYDVKM. The CDR3 contains 12 residues. V lost 8 bases and J lost 10, with 14 bases in between. CDR3 nucleotides: TGTGCCAGCTGGGCCAGCGGACGAAAACTGTTTTTT. Protein product: CASWASGRKLFF.

This clone has a handful of counts. This chain joins TRBV7-6 and TRBJ2-2, with D hard to call. Trimming took off 0 bases at V and 0 bases at J, with 5 bases between the two ends. The CDR3 runs to 15 residues. Germline CDR1 reads SGHVS; CDR2 reads FNYEAQ. The CDR3 sequence: CASSLALPNTGELFF. The DNA of the CDR3 is TGTGCCAGCAGCTTAGCCTTACCGAACACCGGGGAGCTGTTTTTT.

The chain uses TRBV9 and TRBJ2-7, with 14 bases identical to TRBD2. Trimming cost V 3 bases and J 1 base; bases outside gene matches: 3. This CDR3 spans 16 amino acids. Germline CDR1 SGDLS, CDR2 YYNGEE. CDR3 nucleotides: TGTGCCAGCAGCGAGACTAGCGGGAGGGTTTCCTACGAGCAGTACTTC. Translated, it gives CASSETSGRVSYEQYF.

The CDR3 region is CASSPHRLAGAYTGELFF. CDR3 DNA: TGTGCCAGCAGCCCCCATCGACTAGCGGGGGCGTACACCGGGGAGCTGTTTTTT. J is TRBJ2-2 and V is TRBV7-2, with 12 bases matching TRBD2. The V gene end was trimmed by 5 bases and the J gene end by 3 bases; junction bases not matched to a gene: 10. The CDR3 is 18 amino acids. Germline values: CDR1 SGHTA, CDR2 FQGNSA.